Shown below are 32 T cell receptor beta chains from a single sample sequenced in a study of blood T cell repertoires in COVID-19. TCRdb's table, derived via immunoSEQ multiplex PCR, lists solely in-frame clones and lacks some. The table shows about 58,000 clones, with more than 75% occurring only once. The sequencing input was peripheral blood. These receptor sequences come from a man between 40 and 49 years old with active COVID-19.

CDR3 DNA sequence: TGTGCCAGTAGTATCCGCCCGGGGAACCAGCCCCAGCATTTT. Protein product: CASSIRPGNQPQHF. This chain links TRBV19 with TRBJ1-5; D is undetermined. CDR3 length equals 14 residues. V was cut by 3 bases and J by 7 bases, with 13 bases left in between. Germline CDR1 LNHDA, CDR2 SQIVND (reference sequence).

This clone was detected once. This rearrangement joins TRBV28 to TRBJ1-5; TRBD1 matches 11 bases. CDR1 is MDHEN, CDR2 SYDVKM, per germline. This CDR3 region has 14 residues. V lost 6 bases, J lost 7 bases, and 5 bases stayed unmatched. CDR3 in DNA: TGTGCCAGCAGGGCCGGGACAGGGGGACAGCCCCAGCATTTT. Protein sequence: CASRAGTGGQPQHF.

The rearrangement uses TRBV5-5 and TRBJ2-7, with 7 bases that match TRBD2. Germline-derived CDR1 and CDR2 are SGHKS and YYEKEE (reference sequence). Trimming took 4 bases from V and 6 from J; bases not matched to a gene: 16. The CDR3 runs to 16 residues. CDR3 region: CASSQGPTGTIAEQYF. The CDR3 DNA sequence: TGTGCCAGCAGCCAAGGACCCACCGGGACTATAGCCGAGCAGTACTTC. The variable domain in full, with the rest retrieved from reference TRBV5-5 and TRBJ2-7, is DAGVTQSPTHLIKTRGQQVTLRCSPISGHKSVSWYQQVLGQGPQFIFQYYEKEERGRGNFPDRFSARQFPNYSSELNVNALLLGDSALYLCASSQGPTGTIAEQYFGPGTRLTVT.

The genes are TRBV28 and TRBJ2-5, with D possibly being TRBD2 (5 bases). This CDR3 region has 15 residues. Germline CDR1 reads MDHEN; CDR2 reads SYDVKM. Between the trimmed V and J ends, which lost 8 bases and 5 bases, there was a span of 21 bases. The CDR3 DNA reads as TGTGCCAGCCGACGGGTCACCTCAACGGGGGAGACCCAGTACTTC. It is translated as CASRRVTSTGETQYF.

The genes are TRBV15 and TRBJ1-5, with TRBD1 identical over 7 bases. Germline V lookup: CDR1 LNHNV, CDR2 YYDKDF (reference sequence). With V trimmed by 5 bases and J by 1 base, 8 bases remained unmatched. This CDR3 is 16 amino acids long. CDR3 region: CATSAHRGTSNQPQHF. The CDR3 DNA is TGTGCCACCAGCGCACACAGGGGTACGAGCAATCAGCCCCAGCATTTT. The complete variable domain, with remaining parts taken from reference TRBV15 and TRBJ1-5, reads DAMVIQNPRYQVTQFGKPVTLSCSQTLNHNVMYWYQQKSSQAPKLLFHYYDKDFNNEADTPDNFQSRRPNTSFCFLDIRSPGLGDTAMYLCATSAHRGTSNQPQHFGDGTRLSIL.

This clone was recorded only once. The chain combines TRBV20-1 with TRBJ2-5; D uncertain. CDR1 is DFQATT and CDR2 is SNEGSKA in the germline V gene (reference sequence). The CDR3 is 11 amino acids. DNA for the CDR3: TGCAGATTGGGTTCAGGAGAGACCCAGTACTTC. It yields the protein CRLGSGETQYF.

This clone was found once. The CDR3 region is CAWSVGRERRNEQYF. The DNA of the CDR3 is TGTGCCTGGAGTGTAGGCCGGGAGCGGAGAAACGAGCAGTACTTC. V gene TRBV30 combines with J gene TRBJ2-7; perhaps TRBD2 as D (6 bases). The V end lost 0 bases, the J end lost 5 bases, and 17 bases lay between the germline ends. From germline, CDR1 is GTSNPN and CDR2 SVGIG (reference sequence). The CDR3 sequence is 15 residues long. Combining the CDR3 with reference TRBV30 and TRBJ2-7 gives the whole variable domain SQTIHQWPATLVQPVGSPLSLECTVEGTSNPNLYWYRQAAGRGLQLLFYSVGIGQISSEVPQNLSASRPQDRQFILSSKKLLLSDSGFYLCAWSVGRERRNEQYFGPGTRLTVT.

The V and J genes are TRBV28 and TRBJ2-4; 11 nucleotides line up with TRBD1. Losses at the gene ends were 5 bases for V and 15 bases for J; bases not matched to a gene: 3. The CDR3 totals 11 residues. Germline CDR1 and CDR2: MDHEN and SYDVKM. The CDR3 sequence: CASSKGQGAYF. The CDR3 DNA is TGTGCCAGCAGTAAAGGACAGGGGGCGTACTTC.

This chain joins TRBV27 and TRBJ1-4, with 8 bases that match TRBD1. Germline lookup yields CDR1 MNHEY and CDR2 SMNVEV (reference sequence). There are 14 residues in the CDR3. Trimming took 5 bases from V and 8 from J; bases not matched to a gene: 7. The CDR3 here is CASSLGQGNEKLFF. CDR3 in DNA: TGTGCCAGCAGTCTCGGACAGGGAAACGAAAAACTGTTTTTT.

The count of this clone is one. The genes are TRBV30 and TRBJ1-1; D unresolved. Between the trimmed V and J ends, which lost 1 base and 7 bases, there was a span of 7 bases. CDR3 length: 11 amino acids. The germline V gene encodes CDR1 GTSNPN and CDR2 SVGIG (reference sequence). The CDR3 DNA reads TGTGCCTGGAGTGCCCAGATTGAAGCTTTCTTT. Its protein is CAWSAQIEAFF.

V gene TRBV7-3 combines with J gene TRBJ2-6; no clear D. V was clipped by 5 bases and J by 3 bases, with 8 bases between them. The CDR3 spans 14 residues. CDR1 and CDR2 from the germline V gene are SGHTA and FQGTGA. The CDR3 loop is CASSRQDGANVLTF. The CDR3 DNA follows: TGTGCCAGCAGCCGCCAGGATGGGGCCAACGTCCTGACTTTC.

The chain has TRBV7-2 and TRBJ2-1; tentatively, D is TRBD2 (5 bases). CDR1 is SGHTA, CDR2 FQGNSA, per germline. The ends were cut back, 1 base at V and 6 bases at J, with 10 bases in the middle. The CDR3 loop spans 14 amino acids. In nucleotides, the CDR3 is TGTGCCAGCAGCTTAGGGACTCCCAGCAATGAGCAGTTCTTC. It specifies CASSLGTPSNEQFF.

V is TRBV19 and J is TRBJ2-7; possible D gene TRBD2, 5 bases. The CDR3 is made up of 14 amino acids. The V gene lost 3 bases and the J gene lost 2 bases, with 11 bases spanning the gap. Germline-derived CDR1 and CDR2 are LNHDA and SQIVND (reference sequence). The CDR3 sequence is CASSIPGITYEQYF. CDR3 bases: TGTGCCAGTAGTATCCCCGGGATAACCTACGAGCAGTACTTC.

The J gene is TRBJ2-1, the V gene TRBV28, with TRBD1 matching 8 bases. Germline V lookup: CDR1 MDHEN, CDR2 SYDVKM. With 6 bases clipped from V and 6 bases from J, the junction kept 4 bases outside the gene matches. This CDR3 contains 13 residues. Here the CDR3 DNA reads TGTGCCAGCAGACCCACAGGGGGCAATGAGCAGTTCTTC. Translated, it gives CASRPTGGNEQFF.

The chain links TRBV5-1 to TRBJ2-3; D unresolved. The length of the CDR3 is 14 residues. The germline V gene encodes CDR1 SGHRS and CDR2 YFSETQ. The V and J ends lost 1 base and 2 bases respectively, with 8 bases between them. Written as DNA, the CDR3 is TGCGCCAGCAGCTTGAACAGTTTCACAGATACGCAGTATTTT. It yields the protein CASSLNSFTDTQYF. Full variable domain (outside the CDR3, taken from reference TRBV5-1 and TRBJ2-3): KAGVTQTPRYLIKTRGQQVTLSCSPISGHRSVSWYQQTPGQGLQFLFEYFSETQRNKGNFPGRFSGRQFSNSRSEMNVSTLELGDSALYLCASSLNSFTDTQYFGPGTRLTVL.

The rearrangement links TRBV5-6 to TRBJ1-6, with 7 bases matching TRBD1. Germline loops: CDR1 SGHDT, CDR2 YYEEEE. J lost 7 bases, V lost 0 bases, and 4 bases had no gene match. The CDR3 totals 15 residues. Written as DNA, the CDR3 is TGTGCCAGCAGCTTGGGAGGGGGCGGCAATTCACCCCTCCACTTT. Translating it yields CASSLGGGGNSPLHF.

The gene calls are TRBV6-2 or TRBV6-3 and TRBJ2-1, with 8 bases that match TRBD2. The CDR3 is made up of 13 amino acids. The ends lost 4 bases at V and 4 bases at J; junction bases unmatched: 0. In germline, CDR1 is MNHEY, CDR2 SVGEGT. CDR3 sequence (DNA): TGTGCCAGCAGTTCTAGCGGGTACAATGAGCAGTTCTTC. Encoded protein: CASSSSGYNEQFF.

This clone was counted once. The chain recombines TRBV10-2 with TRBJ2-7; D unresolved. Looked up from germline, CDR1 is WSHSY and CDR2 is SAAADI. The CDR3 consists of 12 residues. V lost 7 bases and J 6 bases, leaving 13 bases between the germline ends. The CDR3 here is CASTMTRFEQYF. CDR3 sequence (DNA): TGCGCCAGCACCATGACTCGATTCGAGCAGTACTTC.

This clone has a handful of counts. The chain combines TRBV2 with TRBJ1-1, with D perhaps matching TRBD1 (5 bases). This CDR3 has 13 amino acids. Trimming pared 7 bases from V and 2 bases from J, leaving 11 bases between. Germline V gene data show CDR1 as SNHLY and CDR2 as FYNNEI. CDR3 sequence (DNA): TGTGCCAGCACCCCAGGGTTAAACACTGAAGCTTTCTTT. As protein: CASTPGLNTEAFF. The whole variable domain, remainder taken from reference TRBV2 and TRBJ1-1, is EPEVTQTPSHQVTQMGQEVILRCVPISNHLYFYWYRQILGQKVEFLVSFYNNEISEKSEIFDDQFSVERPDGSNFTLKIRSTKLEDSAMYFCASTPGLNTEAFFGQGTRLTVV.

The CDR3 coding sequence is TGTGCCACCAGTGACCTCACTAGCGGGAGTGAAGAGACCCAGTACTTC. Translated, it gives CATSDLTSGSEETQYF. The chain couples TRBV24-1 to TRBJ2-5; 11 bases match TRBD2. Losses at the gene ends were 4 bases for V and 3 bases for J; bases not matched to a gene: 6. The CDR3 loop spans 16 amino acids. From germline, CDR1 is KGHDR and CDR2 SFDVKD.

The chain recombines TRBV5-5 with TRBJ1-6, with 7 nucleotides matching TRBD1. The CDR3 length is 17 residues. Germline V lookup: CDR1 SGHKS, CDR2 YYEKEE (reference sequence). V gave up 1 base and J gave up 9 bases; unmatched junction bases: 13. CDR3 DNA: TGTGCCAGCAGCTTGCGCGACTTTGACAGGGCCACTTCACCCCTCCACTTT. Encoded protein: CASSLRDFDRATSPLHF.

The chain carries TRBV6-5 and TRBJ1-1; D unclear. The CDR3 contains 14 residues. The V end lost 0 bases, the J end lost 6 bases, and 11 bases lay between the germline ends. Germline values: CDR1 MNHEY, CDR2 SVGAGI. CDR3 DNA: TGTGCCAGCAGTTACTCCGGTTCAAGAGCTGAAGCTTTCTTT. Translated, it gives CASSYSGSRAEAFF.

CDR3 sequence: CASSLEGQGSTNEKLFF. CDR3 DNA: TGCGCCAGCAGCTTGGAGGGACAGGGATCGACTAATGAAAAACTGTTTTTT. The V call is TRBV5-1, the J call TRBJ1-4; 9 bases fit TRBD1. Germline V gene sequence: CDR1 SGHRS, CDR2 YFSETQ. This CDR3 region has 17 residues. Trimming cost V 0 bases and J 2 bases; bases outside gene matches: 5.

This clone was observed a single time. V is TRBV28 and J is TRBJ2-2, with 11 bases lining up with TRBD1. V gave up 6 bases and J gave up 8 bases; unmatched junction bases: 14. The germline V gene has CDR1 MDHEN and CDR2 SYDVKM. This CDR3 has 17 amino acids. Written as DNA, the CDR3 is TGTGCCAGCAGGGCTCAGAGAGGGACAGGGGGGCATGGGGAGCTGTTTTTT. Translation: CASRAQRGTGGHGELFF.

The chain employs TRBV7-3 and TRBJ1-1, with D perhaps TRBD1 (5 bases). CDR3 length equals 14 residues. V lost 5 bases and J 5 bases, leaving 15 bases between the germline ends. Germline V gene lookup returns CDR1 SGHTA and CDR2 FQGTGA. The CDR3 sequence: CASSPHIAGTEAFF. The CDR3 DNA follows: TGTGCCAGCAGCCCCCATATCGCAGGGACTGAAGCTTTCTTT.

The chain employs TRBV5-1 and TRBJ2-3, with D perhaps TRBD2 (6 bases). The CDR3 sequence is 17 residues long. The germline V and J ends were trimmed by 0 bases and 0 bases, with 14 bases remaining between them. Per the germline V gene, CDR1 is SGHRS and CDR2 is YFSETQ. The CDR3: CASSLVKLSGSTDTQYF. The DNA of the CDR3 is TGCGCCAGCAGCTTGGTGAAATTAAGCGGGAGCACAGATACGCAGTATTTT.

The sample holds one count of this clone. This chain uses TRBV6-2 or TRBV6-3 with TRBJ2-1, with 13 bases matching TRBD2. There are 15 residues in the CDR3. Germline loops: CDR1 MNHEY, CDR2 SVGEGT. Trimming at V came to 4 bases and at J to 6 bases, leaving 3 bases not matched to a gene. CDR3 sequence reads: CASSSGLAGANEQFF. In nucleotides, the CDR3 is TGTGCCAGCAGTTCAGGACTAGCGGGAGCCAATGAGCAGTTCTTC.

The CDR3 sequence is CASSEYRGTF. The CDR3 DNA is TGTGCCAGCAGCGAATATCGGGGGACCTTC. The rearrangement links TRBV2 to TRBJ1-2; maybe TRBD1 (5 bases). The germline V gene encodes CDR1 SNHLY and CDR2 FYNNEI. The CDR3 sequence is 10 residues long. V was shortened by 6 bases and J by 14 bases, with 13 bases between the two germline ends. The full variable domain, with the rest looked up from reference TRBV2 and TRBJ1-2, is EPEVTQTPSHQVTQMGQEVILRCVPISNHLYFYWYRQILGQKVEFLVSFYNNEISEKSEIFDDQFSVERPDGSNFTLKIRSTKLEDSAMYFCASSEYRGTFGSGTRLTVV.

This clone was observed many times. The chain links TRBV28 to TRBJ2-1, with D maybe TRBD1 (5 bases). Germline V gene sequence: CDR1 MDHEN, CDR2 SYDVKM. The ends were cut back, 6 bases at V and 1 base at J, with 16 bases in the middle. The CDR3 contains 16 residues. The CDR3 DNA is TGTGCCAGCAGCCCCCTTAGGGGTTGGTCCTACAATGAGCAGTTCTTC. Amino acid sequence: CASSPLRGWSYNEQFF.

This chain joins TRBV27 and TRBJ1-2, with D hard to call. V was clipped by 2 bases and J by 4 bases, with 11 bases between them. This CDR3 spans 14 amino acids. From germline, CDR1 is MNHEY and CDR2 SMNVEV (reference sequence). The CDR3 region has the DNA TGTGCCAGCAGTTTAGGCTTTGGGAGCTATGGCTACACCTTC. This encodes CASSLGFGSYGYTF.

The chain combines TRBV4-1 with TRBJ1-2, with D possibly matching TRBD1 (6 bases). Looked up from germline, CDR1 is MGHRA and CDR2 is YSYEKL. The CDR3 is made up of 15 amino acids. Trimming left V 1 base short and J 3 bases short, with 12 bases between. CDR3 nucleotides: TGCGCCAGCAGCCAAGGTCCAGGGGTCGACTATGGCTACACCTTC. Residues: CASSQGPGVDYGYTF.

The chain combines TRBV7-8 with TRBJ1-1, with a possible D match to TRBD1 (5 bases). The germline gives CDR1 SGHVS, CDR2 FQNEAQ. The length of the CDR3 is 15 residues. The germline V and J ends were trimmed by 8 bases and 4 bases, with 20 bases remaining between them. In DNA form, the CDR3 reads TGTGCCAGCGACGTAAGAGGACGGGGGAGCACTGAAGCTTTCTTT. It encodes CASDVRGRGSTEAFF.